This TCR beta chain originates from a study of T cells after yellow fever vaccination (dated by TCRdb to the late 2010s). The study in broad terms: The SMART-Seq v4 Ultra Low Input RNA kit was used to prepare libraries from fractions with low cell numbers. To track T-cell clones before and after primary and booster YFV17D yellow fever vaccination, bulk TCR alpha and beta repertoires were sequenced longitudinally. Two healthy male donors, one aged 18 to 30 and one aged 30 to 40 years, were included in the cohort. Blood was drawn at multiple timepoints before and after primary and secondary immunization, with bulk PBMC replicates and cell subsets isolated.

What the research found in general, with its limitations: A small fraction of clonotypes showed up in both the CD4 and CD8 compartments, probably as a result of convergent recombination. Compared with the primary T-cell response, the secondary T-cell response was faster but weaker, reaching its peak on day 5 rather than on day 15. FACS-sorted repertoires could contain abundant contaminating clonotypes from the bulk population, so computational filtering was required. After the booster, most of the clones that had expanded following primary vaccination were detected again (almost 98% of CD4 and roughly 88% of CD8), which suggests that memory was broadly maintained. Because the study included only two donors, the extent to which the findings can be generalized is limited.

This clonotype was observed many times. It has no known antigen specificity. No much larger clone is present one base from it, and per-base qualities are unavailable. CDR1 and CDR2 are drawn from the germline V gene: SGHVS, FNYEAQ. From its cysteine to its phenylalanine, the CDR3 spans 13 amino acids. Here the CDR3 DNA is all that survives: 39 bases in frame from base 1. V lost 5 bases and J lost 5 bases, and the count of bases not matched to a germline gene is 4. TCR cDNA was synthesized by 5'RACE template switching, which introduced a universal primer site and unique molecular identifiers. cDNA synthesis was primed from both the TCR alpha and TCR beta constant segments. Library amplification involved two PCR steps, and the second step added sample barcodes and sequencing adapters. Sequencing of libraries was performed on Illumina HiSeq 2500 (2x100 bp) or NovaSeq (2x150 bp). On the study's bioinformatics: MIGEC handled demultiplexing of reads and collapsing into UMI consensus sequences, while MiXCR performed V(D)J alignment. Vaccine-responding clonotypes were defined with edgeR using replicate PBMC samples, requiring FDR below 0.01 and a log2 fold change above 5 up to day 15. Each bulk clonotype was labeled CD4 or CD8 based on which sequenced repertoire, CD4 or CD8, contained the clonotype at higher abundance. Using fastp at Q25 and MiXCR, TCRdb reprocessed the public reads and kept productive beta chains. Every distinct CDR3 protein forms one entry, paired with its most common genes and DNA. For this entry, the V and J calls and clone size follow TCRdb and not the study's own pipeline. The sample table lists approximately 350,000 distinct CDR3 sequences, roughly 11% of them with a count of one. The ten largest clonotypes hold about 17% of the sample.

The treatment or condition tag for this specimen amounts to: live attenuated yellow fever vaccine strain. At every blood-draw timepoint, two biological replicates of bulk PBMCs were collected. A standard Ficoll-Paque protocol was used to isolate PBMCs from peripheral blood. RNA was extracted with TriZol from bulk PBMCs, CD4 and CD8 fractions, and dextramer-positive and dextramer-negative fractions. Sample: PBMCs, taken on the day of the first yellow fever vaccination. This sequence uses TRBV7-6 and TRBJ2-5; TRBD2 fits 8 bases in the junction. This receptor was identified in a man in his late teens or twenties who received the YFV17D yellow fever vaccine. The CDR3: CASSPGLGETQYF. Read as DNA, the sequence is TGTGCCAGCAGCCCGGGACTAGGGGAGACCCAGTACTTC. This CDR3, with the reference TRBV7-6 and TRBJ2-5 proteins standing in past its ends, gives the full variable domain GAGVSQSPRYKVTKRGQDVALRCDPISGHVSLYWYRQALGQGPEFLTYFNYEAQQDKSGLPNDRFSAERPEGSISTLTIQRTEQRDSAMYRCASSPGLGETQYFGPGTRLLVL.